A selection of T cell receptor beta chains follows, all from one sample in a study of blood T cell repertoires in COVID-19. TCRdb's copy holds only in-frame clones and misses some; the assay was immunoSEQ multiplex PCR. The data contain fewer than 150,000 clones, approximately 87% of them singletons. Sequences were obtained from peripheral blood. Source of these receptors: a woman aged 40 to 50 with acute or convalescent COVID-19. The CDR3 runs from the conserved cysteine through the conserved F or W. The order of the fields is D gene, V gene, clone size, J gene, CDR3 DNA, CDR3 protein. A D gene is named only where the DNA matches it firmly. Clone size is stated in some rows and not others, as once, few, many or a class when expanded.

>TRBD2|TRBV7-9|-|TRBJ2-2
TGTGCCAGCAGCCGGAGCGGGGAAGGGAGCACCGGGGAGCTGTTTTTT
CASSRSGEGSTGELFF
>-|TRBV5-8|-|TRBJ1-2
TGTGCCAGCAGCTTGGGGCAATATGGCTACACCTTC
CASSLGQYGYTF
>-|TRBV7-7|few|TRBJ2-3
TGTGCTAGCAGCTCACAGCTACGAGATACGCAGTATTTT
CASSSQLRDTQYF
>TRBD1|TRBV29-1|-|TRBJ1-2
TGCAGCGCCCAAGGGACAGTCAACTATGGCTACACCTTC
CSAQGTVNYGYTF
>TRBD1|TRBV7-2|-|TRBJ1-2
TGTGCCAGCAGCAATAGGGCGGGACAGTCTCCCTATGGCTACACCTTC
CASSNRAGQSPYGYTF
>-|TRBV7-2|-|TRBJ2-7
TGTGCCAGCAGCCCGCGAATAGCGGACTCCTACGAGCAGTACTTC
CASSPRIADSYEQYF
>TRBD1|TRBV9|-|TRBJ2-3
TGTGCCAGCAGCGCCCGACAGGGAACAGATACGCAGTATTTT
CASSARQGTDTQYF
>-|TRBV6-5|-|TRBJ1-4
TGTGCCAGCAGTCCTATGGACCAGTACGGGGTAAAACTGTTTTTT
CASSPMDQYGVKLFF
>TRBD1|TRBV3-1/TRBV3-2|-|TRBJ1-1
TGTGCCAGCAGCCAACAGGGGGGTGGGAACACTGAAGCTTTCTTT
CASSQQGGGNTEAFF
>TRBD1|TRBV7-8|-|TRBJ1-2
TGTGCCAGCAGCCTCCGGACAGGGGAGGGCTACACCTTC
CASSLRTGEGYTF
>TRBD1|TRBV29-1|-|TRBJ2-7
TGCAGCGCCGGACAGGGGGCGGTAAGCGAGCAGTACTTC
CSAGQGAVSEQYF
>-|TRBV7-7|-|TRBJ2-1
TGTGCTAGCAGCTTCTCACTCAGCGGAGCCTACAATGAGCAGTTCTTC
CASSFSLSGAYNEQFF
>-|TRBV7-3|-|TRBJ2-5
TGTGCCAGCAGCTTCGGGACTGGAGAGACCCAGTACTTC
CASSFGTGETQYF
>TRBD2|TRBV7-3|-|TRBJ2-3
TGTGCCAGCAGCTTACGGGGGGTGGAGGATACGCAGTATTTT
CASSLRGVEDTQYF
>TRBD1|TRBV11-1|-|TRBJ2-1
TGTGCCAGCAGCTTGGGACAGGGTTTTGAGCAGTTCTTC
CASSLGQGFEQFF
>TRBD1|TRBV15|few|TRBJ2-3
TGTGCCACCAGCAGAGATTTAGGGGGCTCAGATACGCAGTATTTT
CATSRDLGGSDTQYF
>TRBD1|TRBV7-6|-|TRBJ2-2
TGTGCCAGCAGCTTAGCGACAGGGGGTTTAACCGGGGAGCTGTTTTTT
CASSLATGGLTGELFF
>-|TRBV4-1|-|TRBJ1-1
TGCGCCAGCAGCCCCGGGAGGGGCTTAGACACTGAAGCTTTCTTT
CASSPGRGLDTEAFF
>-|TRBV10-3|once|TRBJ2-1
TGTGCCATCAGCTTCCTAGCCAATGAGCAGTTCTTC
CAISFLANEQFF
>-|TRBV7-2|-|TRBJ1-1
TGTGCCAGCAGCTTTTCCAGGGAACTCGGTGAAGCTTTCTTT
CASSFSRELGEAFF
>-|TRBV10-3|-|TRBJ1-1
TGTGCCACGGGCGGGGGAGGCACTGAAGCTTTCTTT
CATGGGGTEAFF
>TRBD2|TRBV5-4|-|TRBJ2-5
TGTGCCAGCAGCTATGGACTAGCTGGGGAGACCCAGTACTTC
CASSYGLAGETQYF
>TRBD1|TRBV2|-|TRBJ1-2
TGTGCCAGCAGCCGACAGGGGGCTGGCTACACCTTC
CASSRQGAGYTF
>-|TRBV18|few|TRBJ2-1
TGTGCCAGCTCACCCGAGAATGAGCAGTTCTTC
CASSPENEQFF
>-|TRBV24-1|few|TRBJ2-1
TGTGCCACCAGTGATTTGGTCCCTGGGGCTGGGGTCAAATTCTACAATGAGCAGTTCTTC
CATSDLVPGAGVKFYNEQFF
>-|TRBV30|-|TRBJ1-2
TGTGCCTGGACCGGGACAAGTTTCTATGGCTACACCTTC
CAWTGTSFYGYTF
>TRBD1|TRBV6-2/TRBV6-3|-|TRBJ1-6
TGTGCCAGCAGTTACCCCACCGGGACAGGGAATTCACCCCTCCACTTT
CASSYPTGTGNSPLHF
>TRBD1|TRBV7-9|-|TRBJ1-5
TGTGCCAGCAGCATCGGGACAGGGGAGTGGGGTCAGCCCCAGCATTTT
CASSIGTGEWGQPQHF
>-|TRBV23-1|-|TRBJ1-5
TGCGCCAGCAGCCACCCAGGTTGGAATCAGCCCCAGCATTTT
CASSHPGWNQPQHF
>TRBD2|TRBV6-5|-|TRBJ2-1
TGTGCCAGCAGTCGACTAGCGGGAGGTTACAATGAGCAGTTCTTC
CASSRLAGGYNEQFF
>TRBD2|TRBV7-2|-|TRBJ2-3
TGTGCCAGCCTCATCGGGGGGAGCTCCACAGATACGCAGTATTTT
CASLIGGSSTDTQYF
>-|TRBV14|once|TRBJ2-5
TGTGCCAGCAGCTATACAGGGATAAGGGAGACCCAGTACTTC
CASSYTGIRETQYF
>TRBD1|TRBV19|-|TRBJ1-4
TGTGCCAGTAGCGGACAGGAAGCAACTAATGAAAAACTGTTTTTT
CASSGQEATNEKLFF
>-|TRBV25-1|-|TRBJ2-1
TGTGCCAGCAGAACGGCGATGGGGCAGGTCCCCTACAATGAGCAGTTCTTC
CASRTAMGQVPYNEQFF
>-|TRBV10-3|few|TRBJ2-2
TGTGCCATCAGAGAGTTAGGGGAGCTGTTTTTT
CAIRELGELFF
>-|TRBV4-1|-|TRBJ2-7
TGCGCCAGCAGCCAAGATCCAACTAGAGCCTACGAGCAGTACTTC
CASSQDPTRAYEQYF
>TRBD2|TRBV29-1|-|TRBJ2-1
TGCAGCACGCCGGGACTAGCGGGCGCCGAGCAGTTCTTC
CSTPGLAGAEQFF
>-|TRBV24-1|few|TRBJ1-2
TGTGCCACCAGTGAGTCGGGGGGGGGCGTAGACTATGGCTACACCTTC
CATSESGGGVDYGYTF
>TRBD2|TRBV7-3|once|TRBJ2-2
TGTGCCAGCAGCTTAGGACTAGCGGGGTCCGGGGAGCTGTTTTTT
CASSLGLAGSGELFF
>-|TRBV11-1|-|TRBJ2-3
TGTGCCAGCAGCTTATCCCTAGCCCGTAGCACAGATACGCAGTATTTT
CASSLSLARSTDTQYF
>-|TRBV30|-|TRBJ1-6
TGTGCCTGGGGGGTGAACAGGGATAATTCACCCCTCCACTTT
CAWGVNRDNSPLHF
>-|TRBV4-3|-|TRBJ1-2
TGCGCCAGCAGCCAAGATTTGATCGACAGCCGCTATGGCTACACCTTC
CASSQDLIDSRYGYTF
>-|TRBV6-2/TRBV6-3|-|TRBJ1-2
TGTGCCAGCAGTTACCGAGGTATTGGGGCTCGTGGCTACACCTTC
CASSYRGIGARGYTF
>TRBD1|TRBV7-9|once|TRBJ2-5
TGTGCCAGCAGCACCCGGGACAGCCAAGAGACCCAGTACTTC
CASSTRDSQETQYF
>-|TRBV6-4|-|TRBJ2-2
TGTGCCAGCAGTGTTACGAACACCGGGGAGCTGTTTTTT
CASSVTNTGELFF
>-|TRBV2|-|TRBJ2-7
TGTGCCAGCAGTGAAGAGGGTCAGGGGGGCGAGCAGTACTTC
CASSEEGQGGEQYF
>-|TRBV6-5|-|TRBJ1-5
TGTGCCAGCATGTCAGGGCGTTTTCAGCCCCAGCATTTT
CASMSGRFQPQHF
>TRBD1|TRBV19|-|TRBJ1-5
TGTGCCAGTAGCCCCCGGGACAGGCTGCGGCAGCCCCAGCATTTT
CASSPRDRLRQPQHF
>-|TRBV5-8|-|TRBJ2-4
TGTGCCAGCAGCTCGGACAGAGCCGGTTACTTC
CASSSDRAGYF
>TRBD2|TRBV6-5|-|TRBJ2-1
TGTGCCAGCAGTTACTCAGCGGGGGACTCCTACAATGAGCAGTTCTTC
CASSYSAGDSYNEQFF
>-|TRBV5-1|-|TRBJ1-5
TGCGCCAGCAGCTCCCGAGCGGGCGATCAGCCCCAGCATTTT
CASSSRAGDQPQHF